A selection of T cell receptor beta chains follows, all from one sample in a study of Graves' ophthalmopathy and Graves' hyperthyroidism. TCRdb re-called the multiplex PCR reads with MiXCR, one entry per CDR3 protein. Here the sample spans roughly 220,000 distinct CDR3 sequences, 45% being singletons. Sequencing was performed on peripheral blood. The receptors here all came from an adult man with Graves' ophthalmopathy. The CDR3 runs from the conserved cysteine through the conserved F or W. Fields, in order: V gene, J gene, clone size, D gene, CDR3 protein, CDR3 DNA. A D gene is named only where the DNA matches it firmly. The size entry is marked missing in some rows and otherwise reads once, few, many or a size class.

>TRBV5-4|TRBJ1-2|.|.
CASHQTGYGYTF
TGTGCCAGCCACCAGACGGGATATGGCTACACCTTC
>TRBV24-1|TRBJ2-5|.|TRBD2
CATSDLGLAGVQETQYF
TGTGCCACCAGTGATTTAGGGCTAGCGGGGGTACAAGAGACCCAGTACTTC
>TRBV19|TRBJ2-7|few|.
CASSLAEAYEQYF
TGTGCCAGTAGTTTAGCGGAGGCGTACGAGCAGTACTTC
>TRBV7-8|TRBJ1-4|many|.
CASRLNIATNEKLFF
TGTGCCAGCAGATTGAACATAGCAACTAATGAAAAACTGTTTTTT
>TRBV2|TRBJ2-5|.|.
CASSDLGNQETQYF
TGTGCCAGCAGTGATTTGGGGAACCAAGAGACCCAGTACTTC
>TRBV11-2|TRBJ2-7|.|.
CASTPTGGKYEQYF
TGTGCCAGCACCCCGACTGGCGGGAAATACGAGCAGTACTTC
>TRBV29-1|TRBJ2-7|few|.
CSDLRDLIPYEQYF
TGCAGCGACCTTCGGGACTTAATCCCCTACGAGCAGTACTTC
>TRBV24-1|TRBJ2-7|few|TRBD1
CATSEAGQGWYEQYF
TGTGCCACCAGTGAGGCCGGACAGGGTTGGTACGAGCAGTACTTC
>TRBV2|TRBJ1-3|.|TRBD1
CASSGGTADTIYF
TGTGCCAGCAGTGGTGGGACAGCAGACACCATATATTTT
>TRBV29-1|TRBJ2-5|few|.
CSVERVRGDQETQYF
TGCAGCGTTGAACGTGTCAGGGGGGACCAAGAGACCCAGTACTTC
>TRBV7-2|TRBJ2-7|once|TRBD1
CASSRGGSSVYEQYF
TGTGCCAGCAGCCGAGGGGGCAGCAGCGTATACGAGCAGTACTTC
>TRBV6-2/TRBV6-3|TRBJ2-2|.|.
CASSSAPVGELFF
TGTGCCAGCAGTTCTGCGCCGGTCGGGGAGCTGTTTTTT
>TRBV3-1|TRBJ2-6|many|.
CASSQGGANVLTF
TGTGCCAGCAGCCAAGGGGGGGCCAACGTCCTGACTTTC
>TRBV4-1|TRBJ2-7|once|.
CASSLVRGEGSYEQYF
TGCGCCAGCAGCTTGGTCAGGGGGGAAGGGTCCTACGAGCAGTACTTC
>TRBV4-1|TRBJ2-7|.|.
CASSQPRGAASYEQYF
TGCGCCAGCAGCCAGCCCCGGGGAGCGGCCTCCTACGAGCAGTACTTC